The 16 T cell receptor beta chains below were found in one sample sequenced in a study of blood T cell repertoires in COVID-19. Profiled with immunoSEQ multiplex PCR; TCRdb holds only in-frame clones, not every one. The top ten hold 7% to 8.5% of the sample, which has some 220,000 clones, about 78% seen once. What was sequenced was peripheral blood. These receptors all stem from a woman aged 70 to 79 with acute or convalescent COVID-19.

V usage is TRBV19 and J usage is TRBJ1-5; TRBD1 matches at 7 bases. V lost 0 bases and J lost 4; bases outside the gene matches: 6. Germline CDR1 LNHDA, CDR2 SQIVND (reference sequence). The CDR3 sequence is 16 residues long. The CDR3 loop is CASSIDRGTENQPQHF. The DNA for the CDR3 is TGTGCCAGTAGTATAGATCGCGGGACAGAGAATCAGCCCCAGCATTTT.

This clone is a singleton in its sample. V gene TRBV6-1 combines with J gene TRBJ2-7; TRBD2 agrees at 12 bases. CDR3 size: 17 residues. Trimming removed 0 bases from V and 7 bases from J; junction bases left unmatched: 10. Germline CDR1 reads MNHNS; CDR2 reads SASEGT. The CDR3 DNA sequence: TGTGCCAGCAGTGAAGCTGGGAGACTAGCGGGGGCGGGAGAGCAGTACGTC. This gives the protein CASSEAGRLAGAGEQYV.

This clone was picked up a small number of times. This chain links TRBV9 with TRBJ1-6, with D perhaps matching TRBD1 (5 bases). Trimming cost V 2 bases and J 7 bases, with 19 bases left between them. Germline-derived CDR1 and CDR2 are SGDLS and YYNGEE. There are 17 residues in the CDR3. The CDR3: CASSVSPTDGGNSPLHF. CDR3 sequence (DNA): TGTGCCAGCAGCGTTAGCCCCACGGACGGGGGGAATTCACCCCTCCACTTT.

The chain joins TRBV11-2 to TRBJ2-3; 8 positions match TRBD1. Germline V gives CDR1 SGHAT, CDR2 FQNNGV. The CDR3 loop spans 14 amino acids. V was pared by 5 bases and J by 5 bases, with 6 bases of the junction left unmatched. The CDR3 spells CASSLGQGGDTQYF. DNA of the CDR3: TGTGCCAGCAGCCTCGGACAGGGCGGAGATACGCAGTATTTT.

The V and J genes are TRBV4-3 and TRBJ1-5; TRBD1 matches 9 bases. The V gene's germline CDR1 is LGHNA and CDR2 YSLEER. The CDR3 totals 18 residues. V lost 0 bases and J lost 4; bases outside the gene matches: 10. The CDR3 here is CASSQDLGQGIGNQPQHF. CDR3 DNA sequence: TGCGCCAGCAGCCAAGATCTAGGACAGGGGATTGGAAATCAGCCCCAGCATTTT.

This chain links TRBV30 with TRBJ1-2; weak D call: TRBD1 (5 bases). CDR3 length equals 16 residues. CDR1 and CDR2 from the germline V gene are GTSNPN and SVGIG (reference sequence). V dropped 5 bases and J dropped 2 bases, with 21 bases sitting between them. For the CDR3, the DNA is TGTGCCTGGCGGGATTGGGGGGTTGGAAAGAACTATGGCTACACCTTC. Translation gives CAWRDWGVGKNYGYTF.

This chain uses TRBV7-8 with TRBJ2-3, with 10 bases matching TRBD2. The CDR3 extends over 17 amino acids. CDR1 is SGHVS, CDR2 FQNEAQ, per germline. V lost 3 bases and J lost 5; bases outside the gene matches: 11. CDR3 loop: CASSFSSGGAMRDTQYF. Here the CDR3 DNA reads TGTGCCAGCAGCTTCTCAAGCGGGGGGGCCATGCGAGATACGCAGTATTTT. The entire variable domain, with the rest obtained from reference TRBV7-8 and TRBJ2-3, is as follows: GAGVSQSPRYKVAKRGQDVALRCDPISGHVSLFWYQQALGQGPEFLTYFQNEAQLDKSGLPSDRFFAERPEGSVSTLKIQRTQQEDSAVYLCASSFSSGGAMRDTQYFGPGTRLTVL.

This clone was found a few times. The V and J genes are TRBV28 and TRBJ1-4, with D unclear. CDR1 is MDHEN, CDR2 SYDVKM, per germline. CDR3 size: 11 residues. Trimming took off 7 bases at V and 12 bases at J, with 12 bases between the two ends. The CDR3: CASTREEELFF. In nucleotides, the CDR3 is TGTGCCAGCACGAGGGAAGAAGAACTGTTTTTT.

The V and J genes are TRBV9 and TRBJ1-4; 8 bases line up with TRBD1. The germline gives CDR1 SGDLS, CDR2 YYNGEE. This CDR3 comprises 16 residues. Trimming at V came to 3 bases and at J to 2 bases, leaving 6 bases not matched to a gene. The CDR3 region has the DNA TGTGCCAGCAGCGCAGCCGGGACAGGTACTAATGAAAAACTGTTTTTT. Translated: CASSAAGTGTNEKLFF. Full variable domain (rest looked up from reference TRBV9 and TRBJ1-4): DSGVTQTPKHLITATGQRVTLRCSPRSGDLSVYWYQQSLDQGLQFLIQYYNGEERAKGNILERFSAQQFPDLHSELNLSSLELGDSALYFCASSAAGTGTNEKLFFGSGTQLSVL.

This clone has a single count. The CDR3 protein is CATSRGAAGENNEQFF. The CDR3 nucleotides are TGTGCCACCAGCAGGGGGGCAGCGGGGGAGAACAATGAGCAGTTCTTC. The chain is built from TRBV15 and TRBJ2-1; 8 nucleotides agree with TRBD2. With 3 bases clipped from V and 5 bases from J, the junction kept 9 bases outside the gene matches. Per the germline V gene, CDR1 is LNHNV and CDR2 is YYDKDF (reference sequence). The CDR3 consists of 16 residues.

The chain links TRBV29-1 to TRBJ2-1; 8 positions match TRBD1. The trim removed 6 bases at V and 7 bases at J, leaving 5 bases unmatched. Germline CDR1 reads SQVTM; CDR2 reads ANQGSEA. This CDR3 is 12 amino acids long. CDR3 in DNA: TGCAGCGTCACGACAGGGGCAAATGAGCAGTTCTTC. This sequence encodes CSVTTGANEQFF.

CDR3 sequence (DNA): TGCAGCGTCCTCGATCACGGGATGAACACTGAAGCTTTCTTT. It specifies CSVLDHGMNTEAFF. J is TRBJ1-1 and V is TRBV29-1; D is unclear. The CDR3 sequence is 14 residues long. Trimming pared 6 bases from V and 0 bases from J, leaving 14 bases between. Per the germline V gene, CDR1 is SQVTM and CDR2 is ANQGSEA.

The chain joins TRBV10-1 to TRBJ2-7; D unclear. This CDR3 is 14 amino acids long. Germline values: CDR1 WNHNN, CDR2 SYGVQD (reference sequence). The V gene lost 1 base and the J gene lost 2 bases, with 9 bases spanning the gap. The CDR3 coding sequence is TGCGCCAGCAGTGAGTTCGGCGGAACCTACGAGCAGTACTTC. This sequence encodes CASSEFGGTYEQYF.

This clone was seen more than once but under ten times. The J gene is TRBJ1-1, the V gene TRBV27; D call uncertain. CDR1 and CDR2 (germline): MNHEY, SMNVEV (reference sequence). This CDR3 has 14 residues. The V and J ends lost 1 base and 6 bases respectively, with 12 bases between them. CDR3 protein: CASSLYKEVAEAFF. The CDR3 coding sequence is TGTGCCAGCAGTTTATATAAGGAGGTCGCTGAAGCTTTCTTT.

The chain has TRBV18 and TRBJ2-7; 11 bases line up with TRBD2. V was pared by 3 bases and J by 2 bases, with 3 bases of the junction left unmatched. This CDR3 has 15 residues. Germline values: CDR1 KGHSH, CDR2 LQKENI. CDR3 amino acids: CASSPNSGGAYEQYF. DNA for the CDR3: TGTGCCAGCTCACCTAATAGCGGGGGGGCCTACGAGCAGTACTTC.

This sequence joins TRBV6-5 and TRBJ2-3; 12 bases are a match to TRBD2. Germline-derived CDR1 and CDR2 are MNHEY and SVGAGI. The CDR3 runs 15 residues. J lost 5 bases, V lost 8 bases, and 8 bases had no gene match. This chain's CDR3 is CASRPGLAGKDTQYF. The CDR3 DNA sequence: TGTGCCAGCCGCCCCGGACTAGCGGGGAAAGATACGCAGTATTTT.